This T cell receptor (beta chain) was captured in a study of cytomegalovirus exposure and HLA in healthy donors. Study-level background: Genotyping of nearly 400 donors showed that about 83% belonged to the Caucasian-associated ancestry cluster. Study-level findings and limits: A reported reduction in N-insertions relative to the roughly 610-donor mean was seen in an Asian-associated ancestry cluster in a later analysis.

As concerns this clone: The antigen is unknown.

Use of 60 Vbeta and 13 Jbeta primers characterized the PCR. Sequencing was performed with immunoSEQ multiplex PCR; in TCRdb, only in-frame clones are kept and a portion is missing. Of approximately 140,000 clones in the sample, over 70% were seen once. Germline V gene lookup returns CDR1 MNHNS and CDR2 SASEGT. Trimming removed 7 bases from V and 10 bases from J; junction bases left unmatched: 9. The length of the CDR3 is 13 residues. Sequencing used PBMCs. The chain combines TRBV6-1 with TRBJ1-1, with 10 bases matching TRBD1. This sequence was found in a woman between 40 and 55 years old in good health and CMV-seronegative. DNA of the CDR3: TGTGCCAGCACCCCAGGACAGGGGGGAAGAGCTTTCTTT. It yields the protein CASTPGQGGRAFF.